This T cell receptor beta chain was captured by sequencing in a study of shared clonotypes between healthy human individuals. Germline CDR1 is SNHLY and CDR2 is FYNNEI. V was pared by 6 bases and J by 2 bases, with 8 bases of the junction left unmatched. The length of the CDR3 is 15 residues. Every donor was a Caucasian adult from Nashville, Tennessee. CD4+ cells were split into CD45RA+ naive and CD45RA-negative memory subsets. Libraries were prepared by immunoSEQ multiplex PCR; TCRdb keeps only in-frame clonotypes and omits some of them. The sample yields approximately 740,000 clones, about 74% seen once.

Specimen: memory CD4+ T cells sorted from blood. As to subset: CD45RA-negative fraction. The genes are TRBV2 and TRBJ2-7, with TRBD2 matching over 9 bases. The clonotype comes from a woman aged 30 to 39 in good health. CDR3 region: CASREMGTSTYEQYF. In DNA form, the CDR3 reads TGTGCCAGCAGGGAGATGGGGACTAGCACCTACGAGCAGTACTTC.